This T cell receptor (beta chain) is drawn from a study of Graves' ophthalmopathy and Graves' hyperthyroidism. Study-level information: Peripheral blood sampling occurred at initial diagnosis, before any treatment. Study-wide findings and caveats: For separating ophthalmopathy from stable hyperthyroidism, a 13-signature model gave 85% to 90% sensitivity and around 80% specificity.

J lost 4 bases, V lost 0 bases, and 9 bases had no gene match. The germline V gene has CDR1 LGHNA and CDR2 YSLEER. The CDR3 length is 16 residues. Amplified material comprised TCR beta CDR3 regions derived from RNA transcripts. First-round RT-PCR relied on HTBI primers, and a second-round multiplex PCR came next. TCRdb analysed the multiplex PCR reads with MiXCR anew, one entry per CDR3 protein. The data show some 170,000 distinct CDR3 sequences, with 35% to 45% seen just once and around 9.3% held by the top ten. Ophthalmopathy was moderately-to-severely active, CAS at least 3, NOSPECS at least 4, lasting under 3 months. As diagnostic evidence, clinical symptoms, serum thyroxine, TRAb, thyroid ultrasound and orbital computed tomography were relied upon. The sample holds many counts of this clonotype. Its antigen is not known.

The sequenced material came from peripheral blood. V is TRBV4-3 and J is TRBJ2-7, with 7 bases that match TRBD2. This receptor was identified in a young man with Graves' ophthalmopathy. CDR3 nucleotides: TGCGCCAGCAGCCAAGACGTGGGACTACCCCATTACGAGCAGTACTTC. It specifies CASSQDVGLPHYEQYF.